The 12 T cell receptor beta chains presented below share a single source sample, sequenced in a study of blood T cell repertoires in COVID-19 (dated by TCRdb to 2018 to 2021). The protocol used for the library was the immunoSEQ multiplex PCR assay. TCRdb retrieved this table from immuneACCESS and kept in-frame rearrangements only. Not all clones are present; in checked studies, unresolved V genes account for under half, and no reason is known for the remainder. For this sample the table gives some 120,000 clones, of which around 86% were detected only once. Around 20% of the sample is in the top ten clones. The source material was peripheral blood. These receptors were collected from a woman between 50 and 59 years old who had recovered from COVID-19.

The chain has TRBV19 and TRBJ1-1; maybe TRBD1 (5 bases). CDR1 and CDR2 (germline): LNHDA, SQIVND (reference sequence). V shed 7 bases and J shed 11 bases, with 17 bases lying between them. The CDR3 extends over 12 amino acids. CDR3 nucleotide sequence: TGTGCCAGTACCATTAAGGGGTCTCCCGCTTTCTTT. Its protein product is CASTIKGSPAFF. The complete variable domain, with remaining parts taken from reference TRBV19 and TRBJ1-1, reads DGGITQSPKYLFRKEGQNVTLSCEQNLNHDAMYWYRQDPGQGLRLIYYSQIVNDFQKGDIAEGYSVSREKKESFPLTVTSAQKNPTAFYLCASTIKGSPAFFGQGTRLTVV.

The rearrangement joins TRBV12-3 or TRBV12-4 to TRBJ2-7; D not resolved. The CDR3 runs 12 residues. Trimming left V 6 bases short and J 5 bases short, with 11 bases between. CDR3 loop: CASSPVAHEQYF. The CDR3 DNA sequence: TGTGCCAGCAGCCCCGTGGCCCACGAGCAGTACTTC.

The CDR3 bases are TGTGCCAGCAACTTCCAAGGGGGCTCAACTAATGAAAAACTGTTTTTT. Protein: CASNFQGGSTNEKLFF. The rearrangement links TRBV28 to TRBJ1-4; 7 bases agree with TRBD1. The CDR3 spans 16 residues. With V trimmed by 7 bases and J by 0 bases, 8 bases remained unmatched. The germline CDR1 and CDR2 sequences are MDHEN and SYDVKM.

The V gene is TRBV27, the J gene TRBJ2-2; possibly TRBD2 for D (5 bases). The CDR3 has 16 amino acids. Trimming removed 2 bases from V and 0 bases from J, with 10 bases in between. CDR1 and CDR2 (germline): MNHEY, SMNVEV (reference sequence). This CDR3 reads CASSLAGLSNTGELFF. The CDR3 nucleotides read TGTGCCAGCAGTTTAGCGGGTTTATCGAACACCGGGGAGCTGTTTTTT.

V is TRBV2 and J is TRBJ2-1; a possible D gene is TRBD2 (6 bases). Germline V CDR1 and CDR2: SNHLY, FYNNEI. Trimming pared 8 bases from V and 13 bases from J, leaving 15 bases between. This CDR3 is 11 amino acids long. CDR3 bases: TGTGCCAGCGCCGGGACTGCGAGCCAGTTCTTC. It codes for CASAGTASQFF.

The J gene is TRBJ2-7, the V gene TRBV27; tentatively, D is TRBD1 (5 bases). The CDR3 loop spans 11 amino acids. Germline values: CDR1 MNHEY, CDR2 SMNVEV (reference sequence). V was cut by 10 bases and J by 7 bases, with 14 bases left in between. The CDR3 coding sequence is TGTGCCACCGGACACCTCCCAGAGCAGTACTTC. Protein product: CATGHLPEQYF.

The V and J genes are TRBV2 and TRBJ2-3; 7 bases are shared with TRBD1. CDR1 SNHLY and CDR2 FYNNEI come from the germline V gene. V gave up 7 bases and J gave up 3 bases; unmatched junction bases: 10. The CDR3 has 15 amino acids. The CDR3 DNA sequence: TGTGCCAGCATCCGGGCGGCAGGGGGAACAGATACGCAGTATTTT. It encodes CASIRAAGGTDTQYF.

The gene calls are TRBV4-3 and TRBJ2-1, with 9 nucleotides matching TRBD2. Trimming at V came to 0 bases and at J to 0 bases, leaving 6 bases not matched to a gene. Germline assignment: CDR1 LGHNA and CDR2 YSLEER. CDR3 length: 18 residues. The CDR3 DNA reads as TGCGCCAGCAGCCAAGAAGGGCTAGCGGGGTCCTCCTACAATGAGCAGTTCTTC. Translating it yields CASSQEGLAGSSYNEQFF.

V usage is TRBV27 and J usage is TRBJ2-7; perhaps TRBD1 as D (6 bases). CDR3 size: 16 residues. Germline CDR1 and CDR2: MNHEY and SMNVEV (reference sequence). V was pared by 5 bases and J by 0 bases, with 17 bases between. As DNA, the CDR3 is TGTGCCAGCAGTCCCAACCAATGGGGGCCCTCCTACGAGCAGTACTTC. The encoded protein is CASSPNQWGPSYEQYF.

The CDR3 region is CASSFDRREGRYEQYF. CDR3 nucleotide sequence: TGTGCCAGCAGTTTCGATAGGCGGGAGGGCCGATACGAGCAGTACTTC. J is TRBJ2-7 and V is TRBV28; TRBD2 matches 9 bases. This CDR3 region has 16 residues. The J segment lost 4 bases and the V segment lost 3 bases, leaving 10 bases of the junction unmatched. The germline V gene encodes CDR1 MDHEN and CDR2 SYDVKM.

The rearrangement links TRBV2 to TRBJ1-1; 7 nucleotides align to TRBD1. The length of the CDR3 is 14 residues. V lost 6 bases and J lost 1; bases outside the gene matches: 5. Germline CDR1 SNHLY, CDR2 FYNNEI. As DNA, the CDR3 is TGTGCCAGCAGCCCCGGGACAGCGAACACTGAAGCTTTCTTT. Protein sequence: CASSPGTANTEAFF.

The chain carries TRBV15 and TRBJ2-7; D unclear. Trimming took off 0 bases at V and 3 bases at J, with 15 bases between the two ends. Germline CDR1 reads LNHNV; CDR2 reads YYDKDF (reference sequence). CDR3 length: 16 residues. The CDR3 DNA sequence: TGTGCCACCAGCAGAGATCAGGTCGGCCGGATCTACGAGCAGTACTTC. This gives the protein CATSRDQVGRIYEQYF.